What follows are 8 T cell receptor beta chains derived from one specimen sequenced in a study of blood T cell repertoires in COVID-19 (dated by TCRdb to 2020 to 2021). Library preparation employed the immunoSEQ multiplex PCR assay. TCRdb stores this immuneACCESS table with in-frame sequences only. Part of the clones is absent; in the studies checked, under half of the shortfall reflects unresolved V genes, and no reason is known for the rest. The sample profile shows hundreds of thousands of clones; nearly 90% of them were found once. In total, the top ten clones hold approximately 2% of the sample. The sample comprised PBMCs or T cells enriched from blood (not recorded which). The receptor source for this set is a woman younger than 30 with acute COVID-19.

In DNA, the CDR3 is TGTGCCAGCATGCGGAGCTCTGGAAACACCATATATTTT. This codes for CASMRSSGNTIYF. The chain combines TRBV6-5 with TRBJ1-3; the D is unclear. CDR1 is MNHEY and CDR2 is SVGAGI in the germline V gene. The V and J ends lost 7 bases and 0 bases respectively, with 7 bases between them. The CDR3 loop spans 13 amino acids.

The CDR3 nucleotides are TGTGCCATCAGGGGAGACAGGGGCCTAAGGGACACTGAAGCTTTCTTT. It encodes CAIRGDRGLRDTEAFF. The chain employs TRBV10-3 and TRBJ1-1, with TRBD1 matching 8 bases. The V gene end was trimmed by 6 bases and the J gene end by 3 bases; junction bases not matched to a gene: 12. The germline V gene has CDR1 ENHRY and CDR2 SYGVKD. The CDR3 contains 16 residues.

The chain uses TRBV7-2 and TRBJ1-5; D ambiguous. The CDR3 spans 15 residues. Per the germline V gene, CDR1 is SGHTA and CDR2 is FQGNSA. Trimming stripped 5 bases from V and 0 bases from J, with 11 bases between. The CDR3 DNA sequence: TGTGCCAGCAGCCCTAGCAGCTATAGCAATCAGCCCCAGCATTTT. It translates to CASSPSSYSNQPQHF.

The CDR3 spells CSASIAGGLETQYF. The CDR3 DNA is TGCAGTGCTAGTATAGCGGGGGGATTGGAGACCCAGTACTTC. V and J are TRBV20-1 and TRBJ2-5, with 10 bases identical to TRBD2. The trim removed 3 bases at V and 5 bases at J, leaving 6 bases unmatched. Germline assignment: CDR1 DFQATT and CDR2 SNEGSKA (reference sequence). This CDR3 is 14 amino acids long.

The CDR3 loop is CASSPPPSGVLQETQYF. The CDR3 nucleotides read TGTGCCAGCAGTCCCCCCCCTAGCGGGGTCCTCCAAGAGACCCAGTACTTC. V and J are TRBV27 and TRBJ2-5; 9 bases are a match to TRBD2. The germline gives CDR1 MNHEY, CDR2 SMNVEV (reference sequence). The CDR3 consists of 17 residues. The ends lost 5 bases at V and 1 base at J; junction bases unmatched: 11.

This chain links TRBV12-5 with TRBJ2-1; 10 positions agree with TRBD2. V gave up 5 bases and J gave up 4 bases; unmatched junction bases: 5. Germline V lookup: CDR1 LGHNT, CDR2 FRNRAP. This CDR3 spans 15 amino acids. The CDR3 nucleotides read TGTGCTAGTGGTAGGAGCGGGGGGGAATACAATGAGCAGTTCTTC. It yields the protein CASGRSGGEYNEQFF.

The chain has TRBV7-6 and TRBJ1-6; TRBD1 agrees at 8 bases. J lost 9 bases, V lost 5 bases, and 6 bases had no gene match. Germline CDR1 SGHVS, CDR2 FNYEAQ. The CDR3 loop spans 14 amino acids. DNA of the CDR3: TGTGCCAGCAGCCCGACAGGGGTGGGTTCACCCCTCCACTTT. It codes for CASSPTGVGSPLHF.

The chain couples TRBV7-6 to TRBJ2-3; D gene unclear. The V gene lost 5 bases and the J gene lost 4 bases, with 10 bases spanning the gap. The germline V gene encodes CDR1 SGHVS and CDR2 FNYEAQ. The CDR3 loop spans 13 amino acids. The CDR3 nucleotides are TGTGCCAGCAGCCCTTTGAGCTCAGATACGCAGTATTTT. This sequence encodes CASSPLSSDTQYF.